This T cell receptor (beta chain) is from a study of Graves' ophthalmopathy and Graves' hyperthyroidism. Amplification of the TCR beta CDR3 regions used RNA transcripts (as template). HTBI primers were used in a first-round RT-PCR, which preceded a second-round multiplex PCR. One entry per CDR3 protein results from TCRdb running MiXCR on the multiplex PCR reads. This table holds about 500,000 distinct CDR3 sequences, under 40% found once. The study, taken as a whole, reports: Clonotypes were expanded in thyroid at above 0.001 frequency, and most also appeared in blood.

Details on this clonotype: Its matching antigen is unknown.

Germline values: CDR1 ENHRY, CDR2 SYGVKD. CDR3 size: 14 residues. Trimming cost V 7 bases and J 2 bases; bases outside gene matches: 5. The sequence derives from an adult man with Graves' hyperthyroidism. V gene TRBV10-3 combines with J gene TRBJ2-5, with TRBD1 matching over 9 bases. Material: peripheral blood or thyroid tissue (not recorded which). CDR3 sequence reads: CAIKAGTGQETQYF. The CDR3 coding sequence is TGTGCCATCAAGGCCGGGACAGGGCAAGAGACCCAGTACTTC.